This TCR beta chain was sequenced in a study of CD8 T cells in ankylosing spondylitis. Using its own MiXCR run on the 5' RACE reads, TCRdb lists one record per CDR3 protein. The repertoire holds about 300,000 distinct CDR3 sequences, around a tenth seen once, with around 8.4% in the top ten. Germline CDR1 DFQATT, CDR2 SNEGSKA (reference sequence). There are 13 residues in the CDR3. This clonotype has ten or more counts. This clonotype was obtained from a female donor with ankylosing spondylitis or in good health (not recorded which). The chain has TRBV20-1 and TRBJ2-1; 12 nucleotides align to TRBD2. The sequenced sample was blood, either unsorted or a sorted T cell fraction (not recorded which). Written as DNA, the CDR3 is TGCAGCCTGACTAGCGGGAGCGTGAATGAGCAGTTCTTC. Its translation is CSLTSGSVNEQFF.